Each of the 12 T cell receptor beta chains below was sequenced from the same sample in a study of cytomegalovirus exposure and HLA in healthy donors. The data were produced by immunoSEQ multiplex PCR, yet TCRdb's version contains in-frame clones alone and is incomplete. The data contain over 200,000 clones, about 90% of them singletons. Sequenced sample: PBMCs. These receptors all come from a woman younger than 45 in good health and CMV-seronegative.

The rearrangement links TRBV28 to TRBJ2-4; TRBD1 agrees at 7 bases. This CDR3 is built from 20 residues. Losses at the gene ends were 3 bases for V and 0 bases for J; bases not matched to a gene: 17. The germline CDR1 and CDR2 sequences are MDHEN and SYDVKM. This CDR3 reads CASSFNFGGRGSIAKNIQYF. The CDR3 region has the DNA TGTGCCAGCAGTTTTAACTTCGGCGGCAGGGGGTCTATAGCCAAAAACATTCAGTACTTC.

The CDR3, as DNA: TGTGCCAGCAGTCCTAGGGGGCACGACACTGAAGCTTTCTTT. It specifies CASSPRGHDTEAFF. V and J are TRBV28 and TRBJ1-1, with TRBD1 matching 7 bases. With 5 bases clipped from V and 3 bases from J, the junction kept 6 bases outside the gene matches. The germline CDR1 and CDR2 sequences are MDHEN and SYDVKM. The CDR3 has 14 amino acids.

The V gene is TRBV19, the J gene TRBJ2-1, with D uncertain. In germline, CDR1 is LNHDA, CDR2 SQIVND (reference sequence). The CDR3 extends over 12 amino acids. Trimming took 5 bases from V and 9 from J, leaving 11 bases between them. CDR3 region: CASSGIAGEQFF. The CDR3 nucleotides read TGTGCCAGTAGTGGGATAGCAGGTGAGCAGTTCTTC.

Only one count was recorded for this clone. The genes are TRBV4-3 and TRBJ1-5; possible D gene TRBD1, 6 bases. Germline-derived CDR1 and CDR2 are LGHNA and YSLEER. V lost 0 bases to trimming and J lost 2 bases, with 11 bases between them. The CDR3 contains 16 residues. The CDR3 nucleotides are TGCGCCAGCAGCCAAGATGGAACAGGGCGCAATCAGCCCCAGCATTTT. It yields the protein CASSQDGTGRNQPQHF.

The V call is TRBV6-5, the J call TRBJ2-2, with no clear D. The CDR3 totals 13 residues. V lost 8 bases and J lost 2, with 9 bases in between. Germline V gene data show CDR1 as MNHEY and CDR2 as SVGAGI. The CDR3 DNA reads as TGTGCCAGCGCCCCCCGAAACACCGGGGAGCTGTTTTTT. It yields the protein CASAPRNTGELFF.

In its sample, this clone was seen a few times. The chain combines TRBV4-1 with TRBJ1-2; 7 bases fit TRBD1. V gave up 6 bases and J gave up 4 bases; unmatched junction bases: 2. The germline CDR1 and CDR2 sequences are MGHRA and YSYEKL. The CDR3 runs to 12 residues. This CDR3 reads CASSGTAYGYTF. Here the CDR3 DNA reads TGCGCCAGCAGTGGGACAGCCTATGGCTACACCTTC.

The chain links TRBV7-3 to TRBJ2-7, with D tentatively TRBD1 or TRBD2 (7 bases each). The CDR3 totals 15 residues. V was shortened by 1 base and J by 2 bases, with 12 bases between the two germline ends. Germline values: CDR1 SGHTA, CDR2 FQGTGA. This chain's CDR3 is CASSLIGGTAYEQYF. DNA of the CDR3: TGTGCCAGCAGCTTAATCGGGGGGACAGCCTACGAGCAGTACTTC.

V gene TRBV6-1 combines with J gene TRBJ1-2; no clear D. The CDR3 length is 12 residues. Germline assignment: CDR1 MNHNS and CDR2 SASEGT. With 3 bases removed from V and 7 bases from J, the gap between germline ends came to 9 bases. CDR3 in amino acids: CASSDNPGGYTF. The CDR3 DNA reads as TGTGCCAGCAGTGACAACCCGGGTGGCTACACCTTC.

CDR3 coding DNA: TGTGCCAGCAGCTTCTACTCGAACACCGGGGAGCTGTTTTTT. It codes for CASSFYSNTGELFF. This chain uses TRBV7-6 with TRBJ2-2; D ambiguous. The V end lost 3 bases, the J end lost 0 bases, and 5 bases lay between the germline ends. Germline CDR1 SGHVS, CDR2 FNYEAQ. There are 14 residues in the CDR3.

This clone was observed once. The J gene is TRBJ2-7, the V gene TRBV6-1, with 13 bases identical to TRBD2. Trimming cost V 4 bases and J 2 bases; bases outside gene matches: 11. The CDR3 contains 18 residues. Per the germline V gene, CDR1 is MNHNS and CDR2 is SASEGT. The CDR3 DNA follows: TGTGCCAGCAGTGTGGACAATTGGACTAGCGGGAGTGCCTACGAGCAGTACTTC. It translates to CASSVDNWTSGSAYEQYF.

The rearrangement joins TRBV6-1 to TRBJ1-4; no clear D. CDR1 and CDR2 (germline): MNHNS, SASEGT. The V end was cut by 5 bases, the J end by 5 bases, with 15 bases between. The CDR3 length is 15 residues. The CDR3 DNA is TGTGCCAGCAGTCCTCGTGCTGGTGCGAATGAAAAACTGTTTTTT. Amino acid sequence: CASSPRAGANEKLFF.

V gene TRBV5-5 combines with J gene TRBJ2-7; possible D gene TRBD1, 6 bases. V was pared by 2 bases and J by 3 bases, with 12 bases between. Per germline, CDR1 SGHKS and CDR2 YYEKEE (reference sequence). The CDR3 length is 14 residues. CDR3 region: CASSFETGNYEQYF. The CDR3 coding sequence is TGTGCCAGCAGCTTTGAAACAGGGAACTACGAGCAGTACTTC.